This TCR beta chain is drawn from a study of technical replicates of blood from several donors. The CDR3 is 15 residues long. CDR1 and CDR2 from the germline V gene are LNHDA and SQIVND (reference sequence). The trim removed 7 bases at V and 4 bases at J, leaving 12 bases unmatched. Using immunoSEQ multiplex PCR, the repertoire was profiled, and TCRdb retains in-frame clones only, with some absent. The table lists 85,000 to 100,000 clones, nearly 97% of them singletons, with over 0.2% in the top ten. Sequenced input: T cells isolated from PBMCs. The V gene is TRBV19, the J gene TRBJ1-2; TRBD1 matches at 7 bases. The sequence was collected from a human donor in good health. CDR3 residues: CASTYLHRGSYGYTF. The CDR3 DNA follows: TGTGCCAGTACTTACCTTCACAGGGGAAGCTATGGCTACACCTTC.